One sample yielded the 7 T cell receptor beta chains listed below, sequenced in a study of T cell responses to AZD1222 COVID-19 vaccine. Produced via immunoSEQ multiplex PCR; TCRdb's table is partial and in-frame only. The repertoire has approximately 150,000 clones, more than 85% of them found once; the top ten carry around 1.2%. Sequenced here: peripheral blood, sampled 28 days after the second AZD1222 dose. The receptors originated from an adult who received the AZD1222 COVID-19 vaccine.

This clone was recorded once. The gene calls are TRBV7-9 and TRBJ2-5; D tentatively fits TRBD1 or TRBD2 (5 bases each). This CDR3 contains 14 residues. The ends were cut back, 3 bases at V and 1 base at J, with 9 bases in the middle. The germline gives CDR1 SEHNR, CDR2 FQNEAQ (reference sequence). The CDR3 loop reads CASSFGDGQETQYF. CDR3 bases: TGTGCCAGCAGCTTTGGGGACGGCCAAGAGACCCAGTACTTC.

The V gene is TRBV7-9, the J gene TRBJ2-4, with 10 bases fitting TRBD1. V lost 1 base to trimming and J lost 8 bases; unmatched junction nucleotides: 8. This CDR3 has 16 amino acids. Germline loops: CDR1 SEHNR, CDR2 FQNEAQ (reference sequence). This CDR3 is CASSLVSTGGSDIQYF. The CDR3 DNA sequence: TGTGCCAGCAGCTTAGTGTCGACAGGGGGCTCGGACATTCAGTACTTC.

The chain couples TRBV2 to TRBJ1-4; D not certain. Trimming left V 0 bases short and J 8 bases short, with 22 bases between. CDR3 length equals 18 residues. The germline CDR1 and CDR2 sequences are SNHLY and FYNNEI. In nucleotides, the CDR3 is TGTGCCAGCAGTGAAGCGCCCCCCGGGGTGGAGGGTAGGGAAAAACTGTTTTTT. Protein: CASSEAPPGVEGREKLFF.

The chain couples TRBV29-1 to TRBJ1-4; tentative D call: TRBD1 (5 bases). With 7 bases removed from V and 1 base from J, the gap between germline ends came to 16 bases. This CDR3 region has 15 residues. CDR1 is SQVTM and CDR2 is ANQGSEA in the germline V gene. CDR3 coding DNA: TGCAGCGCCAAGACCGCCGGGGGAACTAATGAAAAACTGTTTTTT. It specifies CSAKTAGGTNEKLFF.

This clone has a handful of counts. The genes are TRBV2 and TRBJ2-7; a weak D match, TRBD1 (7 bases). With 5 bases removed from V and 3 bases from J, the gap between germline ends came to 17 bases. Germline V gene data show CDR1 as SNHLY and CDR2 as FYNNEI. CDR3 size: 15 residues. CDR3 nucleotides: TGTGCCAGCAGTCAACAGGGGCGGGGTGTCTACGAGCAGTACTTC. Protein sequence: CASSQQGRGVYEQYF.

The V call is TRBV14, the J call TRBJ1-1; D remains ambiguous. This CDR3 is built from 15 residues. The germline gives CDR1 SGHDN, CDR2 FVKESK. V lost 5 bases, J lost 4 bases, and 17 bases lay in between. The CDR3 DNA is TGTGCCAGCAGCTTCGCCCGGGGTCGGGGCACTGAAGCTTTCTTT. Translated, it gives CASSFARGRGTEAFF.

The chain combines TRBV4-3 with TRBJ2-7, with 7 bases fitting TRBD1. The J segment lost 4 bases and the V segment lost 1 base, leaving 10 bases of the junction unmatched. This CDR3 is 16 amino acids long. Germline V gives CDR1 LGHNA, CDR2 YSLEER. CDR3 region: CASSQGPGTAFYEQYF. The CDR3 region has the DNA TGCGCCAGCAGCCAAGGCCCCGGGACAGCTTTTTACGAGCAGTACTTC.